These 25 T cell receptor beta chains were sequenced from one sample in a study of blood T cells in healthy people across ages. A J-beta primer mix and a sample-barcoded 5' primer were used in a second PCR of roughly 6 to 11 cycles. TCRdb independently ran MiXCR on the 5' RACE reads; one entry per CDR3 protein. The data hold around 650,000 distinct CDR3 sequences, with less than 40% observed a single time. Sequenced: blood. The receptors shown here come from an elderly woman in good health.

The CDR3 DNA sequence: TGCAGTGCTCCGGGGGCTACGTACACTGAAGCTTTCTTT. Translation: CSAPGATYTEAFF. The chain uses TRBV20-1 and TRBJ1-1; a possible D gene is TRBD1 (6 bases). The CDR3 consists of 13 residues. Per germline, CDR1 DFQATT and CDR2 SNEGSKA (reference sequence). V dropped 5 bases and J dropped 3 bases, with 13 bases sitting between them.

This clonotype was observed a few times. This chain uses TRBV6-1 with TRBJ2-3; a possible D gene is TRBD1 (7 bases). CDR1 and CDR2 (germline): MNHNS, SASEGT. The CDR3 covers 17 residues. With 1 base removed from V and 5 bases from J, the gap between germline ends came to 19 bases. The chain's CDR3 is CASSEGQGGRREDTQYF. CDR3 DNA: TGTGCCAGCAGTGAAGGACAAGGGGGCCGGCGGGAAGATACGCAGTATTTT.

The chain is built from TRBV5-1 and TRBJ1-2; 8 bases fit TRBD1. The germline V gene encodes CDR1 SGHRS and CDR2 YFSETQ. The CDR3 totals 16 residues. The V and J ends lost 5 bases and 2 bases, in that order; junction bases with no gene match: 11. The CDR3 here is CASRPGQGLGNYGYTF. The CDR3 DNA follows: TGCGCCAGCAGGCCCGGACAGGGTTTAGGGAACTATGGCTACACCTTC. The whole variable domain, remainder taken from reference TRBV5-1 and TRBJ1-2, is KAGVTQTPRYLIKTRGQQVTLSCSPISGHRSVSWYQQTPGQGLQFLFEYFSETQRNKGNFPGRFSGRQFSNSRSEMNVSTLELGDSALYLCASRPGQGLGNYGYTFGSGTRLTVV.

This clonotype came up many times. This rearrangement joins TRBV5-6 to TRBJ1-5; a weak D match, TRBD1 (6 bases). This CDR3 region has 17 residues. Germline assignment: CDR1 SGHDT and CDR2 YYEEEE. With 1 base removed from V and 0 bases from J, the gap between germline ends came to 14 bases. The DNA of the CDR3 is TGTGCCAGCAGCTTGACCGGGACAACTTATAGCAATCAGCCCCAGCATTTT. As protein: CASSLTGTTYSNQPQHF.

This clonotype was recorded many times. This rearrangement joins TRBV3-1 to TRBJ2-7; no reliable D call. The CDR3 sequence is 15 residues long. Germline V gene sequence: CDR1 LGHDT, CDR2 YNNKEL (reference sequence). The germline V and J ends were trimmed by 1 base and 0 bases, with 10 bases remaining between them. CDR3 in DNA: TGTGCCAGCAGCCAAGTCCCAGGCTTCTCCTACGAGCAGTACTTC. This encodes CASSQVPGFSYEQYF.

This clonotype has a handful of counts. The chain is built from TRBV12-3 or TRBV12-4 and TRBJ2-4, with D hard to call. The end of the DNA is better explained by TRBJ2-7, so the J call may be wrong. The CDR3 totals 14 residues. The CDR3 DNA reads TGTGCCAGCAGTTTTTTAACGGGTCGCGACGAGCAGTACTTC. Its translation: CASSFLTGRDEQYF.

Many counts were recorded for this clonotype. V usage is TRBV9 and J usage is TRBJ2-7, with D possibly TRBD2 on 6 matching bases. Looked up from germline, CDR1 is SGDLS and CDR2 is YYNGEE. The CDR3 has 15 residues. V shed 4 bases and J shed 7 bases, with 21 bases lying between them. Written as DNA, the CDR3 is TGTGCCAGCAGCCCAGGCACTAGCTGGAGCACGGAGCAGTACTTC. Translation: CASSPGTSWSTEQYF. Variable domain in full (rest from reference TRBV9 and TRBJ2-7): DSGVTQTPKHLITATGQRVTLRCSPRSGDLSVYWYQQSLDQGLQFLIQYYNGEERAKGNILERFSAQQFPDLHSELNLSSLELGDSALYFCASSPGTSWSTEQYFGPGTRLTVT.

A note on this clonotype: One base away lies a much larger clone, so this may be a sequencing read error. This chain uses TRBV7-2 with TRBJ1-2; D might be TRBD1 (5 bases). Germline CDR1 and CDR2: SGHTA and FQGNSA. The CDR3 is 15 residues long. This chain's CDR3 is CAGSLAAGQNYGYTF. In DNA form, the CDR3 reads TGTGCCGGCAGCTTAGCCGCAGGGCAGAACTATGGCTACACCTTC.

This rearrangement joins TRBV20-1 to TRBJ1-2; D unresolved. V lost 6 bases and J lost 4, with 15 bases in between. This CDR3 has 13 residues. Germline lookup yields CDR1 DFQATT and CDR2 SNEGSKA (reference sequence). CDR3 bases: TGCAGTGCCTCCCGGACGGGAATCTATGGCTACACCTTC. This sequence encodes CSASRTGIYGYTF.

There are many counts of this clonotype. The chain carries TRBV6-5 and TRBJ2-7; TRBD2 is a possible D gene (5 bases). The CDR3 is made up of 13 amino acids. CDR1 and CDR2 (germline): MNHEY, SVGAGI. Between the trimmed V and J ends, which lost 6 bases and 4 bases, there was a span of 13 bases. DNA of the CDR3: TGTGCCAGCAGATACGACTATTTGTACGAGCAGTACTTC. Its protein is CASRYDYLYEQYF.

This clonotype has just a few counts. The genes are TRBV27 and TRBJ1-4; 9 nucleotides align to TRBD1. Germline CDR1 is MNHEY and CDR2 is SMNVEV (reference sequence). The CDR3 loop spans 16 amino acids. The trim removed 4 bases at V and 7 bases at J, leaving 10 bases unmatched. The CDR3 region has the DNA TGTGCCAGCAGTTCTTCAACCGGGACAGGGTTTGAAAAACTGTTTTTT. Amino acids: CASSSSTGTGFEKLFF. Combining the CDR3 with reference TRBV27 and TRBJ1-4 gives the whole variable domain EAQVTQNPRYLITVTGKKLTVTCSQNMNHEYMSWYRQDPGLGLRQIYYSMNVEVTDKGDVPEGYKVSRKEKRNFPLILESPSPNQTSLYFCASSSSTGTGFEKLFFGSGTQLSVL.

This clonotype was seen repeatedly, ten times or more. This chain links TRBV18 with TRBJ1-4; TRBD1 is a possible D gene (6 bases). From germline, CDR1 is KGHSH and CDR2 LQKENI. V was shortened by 6 bases and J by 8 bases, with 19 bases between the two germline ends. The CDR3 consists of 15 residues. The CDR3 nucleotides are TGTGCCAGCTCTCGAAGACCGGGGGGCTTGGAAAAACTGTTTTTT. Translating it yields CASSRRPGGLEKLFF.

This clonotype was observed many times. The J gene is TRBJ1-2, the V gene TRBV11-2; unclear D gene. Trimming stripped 6 bases from V and 2 bases from J, with 10 bases between. The CDR3 runs to 13 residues. Germline assignment: CDR1 SGHAT and CDR2 FQNNGV. CDR3 DNA: TGTGCCAGCAGGAATTCGGAAAACTATGGCTACACCTTC. This codes for CASRNSENYGYTF.

This clonotype was detected many times. The chain carries TRBV29-1 and TRBJ2-5; D might be TRBD1 (6 bases). The CDR3 consists of 15 residues. V was shortened by 5 bases and J by 4 bases, with 20 bases between the two germline ends. The V gene's germline CDR1 is SQVTM and CDR2 ANQGSEA. CDR3 DNA sequence: TGCAGCGTTACCGCTCTTCACAGGGTAGGAGAGACCCAGTACTTC. This translates into CSVTALHRVGETQYF.

A remark on this clonotype: The junction departs from germline at one end; a sequencing error may be responsible. The chain joins TRBV2 to TRBJ1-5, with D perhaps TRBD1 (5 bases). This CDR3 has 14 residues. Germline loops: CDR1 SNHLY, CDR2 FYNNEI. Here the CDR3 reads CASSEHDSNQPQLF. CDR3 sequence (DNA): TGTGCCAGCAGTGAACATGACAGCAATCAGCCCCAGCTTTTT.

The V call is TRBV19, the J call TRBJ2-5, with TRBD1 matching over 8 bases. CDR1 and CDR2 from the germline V gene are LNHDA and SQIVND (reference sequence). The CDR3 loop spans 13 amino acids. Trimming took 4 bases from V and 5 from J; bases not matched to a gene: 3. The chain's CDR3 is CASSTTGVETQYF. In DNA, the CDR3 is TGTGCCAGTAGTACGACAGGGGTGGAGACCCAGTACTTC.

Comments on this clonotype: This may come from a read error, since a much larger clone is one base off. The chain uses TRBV7-8 and TRBJ2-6; maybe TRBD1 (6 bases). The germline V gene encodes CDR1 SGHVS and CDR2 FQNEAQ. The CDR3 is made up of 15 amino acids. CDR3 coding DNA: TGTGCCAGCAACGAGGGGGTAACCGGGGCCAACGTCCGGACTTTC. Its translation is CASNEGVTGANVRTF. The whole variable domain, remainder taken from reference TRBV7-8 and TRBJ2-6, is GAGVSQSPRYKVAKRGQDVALRCDPISGHVSLFWYQQALGQGPEFLTYFQNEAQLDKSGLPSDRFFAERPEGSVSTLKIQRTQQEDSAVYLCASNEGVTGANVRTFGAGSRLTVL.

This sequence joins TRBV2 and TRBJ1-5; TRBD1 matches at 8 bases. Germline loops: CDR1 SNHLY, CDR2 FYNNEI. This CDR3 is 17 amino acids long. V shed 5 bases and J 1 base; nucleotides not matched to a gene: 10. The CDR3 sequence: CASSTDRGQISNQPQHF. In DNA, the CDR3 is TGTGCCAGCAGTACTGACAGGGGACAGATAAGCAATCAGCCCCAGCATTTT.

In this sample, this clonotype turned up once. This may come from a read error, since a much larger clone is one base off. The chain carries TRBV6-2 or TRBV6-3 and TRBJ2-1, with TRBD1 matching over 11 bases. The DNA end favors TRBJ2-7, so the J call may be wrong. This CDR3 has 15 amino acids. Germline V gene lookup returns CDR1 MNHEY and CDR2 SVGEGT. The CDR3 bases are TGTGCCAGCAGCCTCGGACGGGACAGGGGGGATGAGCAGTACTTC. Translating gives CASSLGRDRGDEQYF.

The CDR3 is CASSEGVDLAKNIQYF. Written as DNA, the CDR3 is TGTGCCAGCAGTGAAGGGGTGGATTTGGCCAAAAACATTCAGTACTTC. The chain couples TRBV2 to TRBJ2-4; no clear D. This CDR3 region has 16 residues. The germline V and J ends were trimmed by 1 base and 1 base, with 11 bases remaining between them. Germline CDR1 and CDR2: SNHLY and FYNNEI.

The V call is TRBV29-1, the J call TRBJ2-5; possible D gene TRBD2, 6 bases. The DNA end is a closer match to TRBJ2-7, so the J assignment may be wrong. This CDR3 spans 16 amino acids. In germline, CDR1 is SQVTM, CDR2 ANQGSEA. The CDR3: CSVESSISGVAGEQYF. In nucleotides, the CDR3 is TGCAGCGTTGAGTCATCGATTTCGGGGGTTGCGGGCGAGCAGTACTTC.

The chain has TRBV10-3 and TRBJ2-7; perhaps TRBD2 as D (6 bases). V was clipped by 0 bases and J by 7 bases, with 7 bases between them. The CDR3 totals 12 residues. CDR1 is ENHRY and CDR2 is SYGVKD in the germline V gene. This CDR3 is CAISESGGEQYF. The CDR3 DNA reads TGTGCCATCAGTGAGTCGGGGGGAGAGCAGTACTTC.

The J gene is TRBJ2-1, the V gene TRBV7-9; D remains unclear. There are 12 residues in the CDR3. V lost 5 bases, J lost 8 bases, and 10 bases lay in between. Per germline, CDR1 SEHNR and CDR2 FQNEAQ (reference sequence). As DNA, the CDR3 is TGTGCCAGCAGCCCCCCTGGGCATGAGCAGTTCTTC. It translates to CASSPPGHEQFF.

The rearrangement links TRBV20-1 to TRBJ2-1, with 8 positions matching TRBD1. Trimming took 5 bases from V and 5 from J; bases not matched to a gene: 5. CDR1 is DFQATT, CDR2 SNEGSKA, per germline (reference sequence). This CDR3 has 13 residues. CDR3 residues: CSAGQGSDNEQFF. The DNA of the CDR3 is TGCAGTGCTGGACAGGGATCGGACAATGAGCAGTTCTTC.

This clonotype occurred many times. V is TRBV20-1 and J is TRBJ2-5, with D perhaps being TRBD1 or TRBD2 (7 bases each). With 3 bases removed from V and 7 bases from J, the gap between germline ends came to 24 bases. Germline CDR1 is DFQATT and CDR2 is SNEGSKA (reference sequence). The CDR3 is 16 residues long. CDR3 sequence reads: CSASGLGAGGAGTQYF. CDR3 bases: TGCAGTGCTAGCGGACTAGGCGCAGGGGGGGCCGGGACCCAGTACTTC.